The clone carrying this TCR beta chain was seen a handful of times. Antigen unknown. This record belongs to a study of response to subunit inactivated influenza vaccine. Study-wide findings and caveats: Each seasonal influenza vaccination, the authors suggested, recruits few new T cells.

The V gene lost 2 bases and the J gene lost 4 bases, with 9 bases spanning the gap. This CDR3 is built from 14 residues. TCRdb redid the calling of the RT-PCR reads with MiXCR, one entry per CDR3 protein. Here the sample spans a few hundred thousand distinct CDR3 sequences, about 20% being singletons. The specimen comprised PBMCs from blood, sampled less than 22 months after vaccination. The rearrangement joins TRBV12-3 or TRBV12-4 to TRBJ1-3; D is perhaps TRBD1 (5 bases). This sequence originates from a man between 45 and 75 years old who received an inactivated influenza vaccine. In DNA, the CDR3 is TGTGCCAGCAGTTTAACAGGATTCGGAAACACCATATATTTT. This translates into CASSLTGFGNTIYF.